This T cell receptor (beta chain) was sequenced during a study of cytomegalovirus exposure and HLA in healthy donors. Across the study: From HLA-typed donors, an early data release held tens of millions of unique TCRs.

Study-wide results and caveats: Rarity held for most TCR sequences, but there were some public TCRs that occurred in many donors. The study put 150 or so TCR beta chains on its list as cytomegalovirus-associated.

In the PCR, 60 Vbeta and 13 Jbeta primers were used. The method was immunoSEQ multiplex PCR; TCRdb's version includes in-frame clones alone and lacks a portion of them. The data hold about 140,000 clones, with around 82% observed a single time. This clone was seen only once. Its antigen is unknown. Germline lookup yields CDR1 SGHNT and CDR2 YYREEE (reference sequence). The V segment lost 2 bases and the J segment 6 bases; nucleotides outside the gene matches: 11. This CDR3 comprises 17 residues. These donors, healthy bone marrow donors, were studied. This chain links TRBV5-4 with TRBJ2-2; 9 bases fit TRBD1. The TCR comes from a young woman in good health and CMV-seropositive. Sequenced input: PBMCs. CDR3 region: CASSFRPGTGISGELFF. CDR3 DNA: TGTGCCAGCAGCTTTCGCCCCGGGACAGGGATATCCGGGGAGCTGTTTTTT.